This note documents a single T cell receptor (beta chain) sequence. Its target is unknown. This entry belongs to a study of identical twins. Trimming removed 0 bases from V and 4 bases from J; junction bases left unmatched: 9. The CDR3 totals 18 residues. The germline gives CDR1 DFQATT, CDR2 SNEGSKA (reference sequence). Study-level results: Memory repertoires lacked the insertion deficit that abundant cord blood beta clonotypes showed.

TCRdb reprocessed the 5' RACE reads with MiXCR, giving one entry per CDR3 protein. The repertoire holds fewer than 550,000 distinct CDR3 sequences, with 13% to 15% as singletons. This sample was shared with a second study, whose subject was yellow fever vaccine responses in identical twins.

Sequencing used CD4+ T cells sorted from blood. The chain links TRBV20-1 to TRBJ2-1, with 13 bases identical to TRBD2. The sequence derives from a woman aged 18-35 years in good health. In DNA form, the CDR3 reads TGCAGTGCTAGAGATCGAACTAGCGGGGGGGCCAGATACAATGAGCAGTTCTTC. Encoded protein: CSARDRTSGGARYNEQFF.